The 20 T cell receptor beta chains below come from one sample, sequenced in a study of shared clonotypes between healthy human individuals. Profiled with immunoSEQ multiplex PCR; TCRdb holds only in-frame clones, not every one. Found here are approximately 1.5 million clones, around 98% of them singletons; the top ten hold approximately 0.45%. The sequencing input was naive CD4+ T cells sorted from blood. Subset indicated: CD45RA+ positively selected. The receptor source for this set is a man aged 25 to 45 in good health.

The V and J genes are TRBV28 and TRBJ2-7, with D tentatively TRBD1 or TRBD2 (5 bases each). The CDR3 is 17 residues long. Germline lookup yields CDR1 MDHEN and CDR2 SYDVKM. V dropped 2 bases and J dropped 3 bases, with 20 bases sitting between them. Written as DNA, the CDR3 is TGTGCCAGCAGTTTAGTTGGTCGGGCAGGTGGGGGCTACGAGCAGTACTTC. This gives the protein CASSLVGRAGGGYEQYF.

V is TRBV2 and J is TRBJ2-3; tentatively, D is TRBD2 (5 bases). This CDR3 comprises 14 residues. V was cut by 7 bases and J by 0 bases, with 11 bases left in between. Looked up from germline, CDR1 is SNHLY and CDR2 is FYNNEI. In nucleotides, the CDR3 is TGTGCCAGCACAGCGGAGTCTAGCACAGATACGCAGTATTTT. As protein: CASTAESSTDTQYF.

This chain joins TRBV7-2 and TRBJ2-1; no clear D. CDR1 is SGHTA and CDR2 is FQGNSA in the germline V gene. V gave up 4 bases and J gave up 6 bases, with 13 bases separating them. This CDR3 contains 14 residues. CDR3 protein: CASSSRFTSNEQFF. The CDR3 DNA reads as TGTGCCAGCAGCTCCCGCTTTACCTCCAATGAGCAGTTCTTC. Together with reference TRBV7-2 and TRBJ2-1, the CDR3 gives the full variable domain: GAGVSQSPSNKVTEKGKDVELRCDPISGHTALYWYRQSLGQGLEFLIYFQGNSAPDKSGLPSDRFSAERTGGSVSTLTIQRTQQEDSAVYLCASSSRFTSNEQFFGPGTRLTVL.

The chain carries TRBV7-9 and TRBJ2-5, with D perhaps TRBD1 (5 bases). Germline V gene data show CDR1 as SEHNR and CDR2 as FQNEAQ (reference sequence). V lost 3 bases and J lost 4, with 9 bases in between. The CDR3 has 13 residues. CDR3 amino acids: CASSFRARETQYF. The CDR3 DNA sequence: TGTGCCAGCAGCTTCAGGGCGCGAGAGACCCAGTACTTC. The full variable domain, its missing parts supplied by reference TRBV7-9 and TRBJ2-5, is DTGVSQNPRHKITKRGQNVTFRCDPISEHNRLYWYRQTLGQGPEFLTYFQNEAQLEKSRLLSDRFSAERPKGSFSTLEIQRTEQGDSAMYLCASSFRARETQYFGPGTRLLVL.

The chain recombines TRBV9 with TRBJ2-5, with TRBD2 identical over 9 bases. Germline CDR1 SGDLS, CDR2 YYNGEE. The CDR3 covers 18 residues. Germline trimming cut 0 bases from V and 4 bases from J; bases unmatched to any gene: 13. The CDR3 sequence: CASSVGFGGSGRTETQYF. The DNA of the CDR3 is TGTGCCAGCAGCGTAGGTTTTGGAGGTAGCGGGAGAACAGAGACCCAGTACTTC.

The chain uses TRBV18 and TRBJ2-3; 10 bases are a match to TRBD2. The J segment lost 8 bases and the V segment lost 6 bases, leaving 11 bases of the junction unmatched. There are 15 residues in the CDR3. The germline V gene encodes CDR1 KGHSH and CDR2 LQKENI. CDR3 DNA: TGTGCCAGCTCCCCAGCGGGAGGGCGTTCACTTACGCAGTATTTT. Translating gives CASSPAGGRSLTQYF.

The gene calls are TRBV2 and TRBJ1-1, with D maybe TRBD1 (5 bases). The germline V gene encodes CDR1 SNHLY and CDR2 FYNNEI. V lost 6 bases and J 0 bases, leaving 8 bases between the germline ends. CDR3 length equals 13 residues. The DNA for the CDR3 is TGTGCCAGCAGAGACAGATTGAACACTGAAGCTTTCTTT. Translation: CASRDRLNTEAFF. Full variable domain (missing parts from reference TRBV2 and TRBJ1-1): EPEVTQTPSHQVTQMGQEVILRCVPISNHLYFYWYRQILGQKVEFLVSFYNNEISEKSEIFDDQFSVERPDGSNFTLKIRSTKLEDSAMYFCASRDRLNTEAFFGQGTRLTVV.

The chain couples TRBV15 to TRBJ2-2; 8 positions match TRBD2. CDR3 size: 13 residues. Germline V gives CDR1 LNHNV, CDR2 YYDKDF (reference sequence). J was trimmed by 7 bases and V by 9 bases; bases with no gene match: 7. In DNA form, the CDR3 reads TGTGCCACGTCGGGAGGGCCCGTCGGGGAGCTGTTTTTT. This gives the protein CATSGGPVGELFF. Full variable domain (outside the CDR3, taken from reference TRBV15 and TRBJ2-2): DAMVIQNPRYQVTQFGKPVTLSCSQTLNHNVMYWYQQKSSQAPKLLFHYYDKDFNNEADTPDNFQSRRPNTSFCFLDIRSPGLGDTAMYLCATSGGPVGELFFGEGSRLTVL.

The chain is built from TRBV5-1 and TRBJ2-3; 13 bases align to TRBD2. This CDR3 is built from 16 residues. Unmatched junction bases numbered 3, after V lost 2 bases and J lost 3 bases. The V gene's germline CDR1 is SGHRS and CDR2 YFSETQ. The DNA of the CDR3 is TGCGCCAGCAGCTTATGGACTAGCGGGAGTACAGATACGCAGTATTTT. The encoded protein is CASSLWTSGSTDTQYF.

This clone occurred once. The rearrangement links TRBV5-5 to TRBJ2-5; perhaps TRBD2 as D (6 bases). The V gene's germline CDR1 is SGHKS and CDR2 YYEKEE (reference sequence). The CDR3 is made up of 14 amino acids. V was cut by 3 bases and J by 7 bases, with 16 bases left in between. The CDR3 here is CASSSLTDYGTQYF. The CDR3 DNA reads TGTGCCAGCAGCTCCTTGACGGACTACGGGACCCAGTACTTC.

This clone appeared a few times. The V call is TRBV19, the J call TRBJ2-6; no firm D call. The CDR3 contains 14 residues. From germline, CDR1 is LNHDA and CDR2 SQIVND (reference sequence). V was clipped by 3 bases and J by 2 bases, with 5 bases between them. The CDR3 spells CASSMHTGANVLTF. In DNA, the CDR3 is TGTGCCAGTAGTATGCACACTGGGGCCAACGTCCTGACTTTC.

V is TRBV19 and J is TRBJ1-5; D ambiguous. This CDR3 region has 12 residues. Trimming left V 3 bases short and J 7 bases short, with 7 bases between. Germline V lookup: CDR1 LNHDA, CDR2 SQIVND (reference sequence). In DNA form, the CDR3 reads TGTGCCAGTAGTATCGGGAGACAGCCCCAGCATTTT. Amino acids: CASSIGRQPQHF.

The CDR3 DNA sequence: TGTGCCAGTAGTATAGGCTTTTCCCTCACAGATACGCAGTATTTT. This encodes CASSIGFSLTDTQYF. The chain recombines TRBV19 with TRBJ2-3, with D hard to call. This CDR3 spans 15 amino acids. V was clipped by 1 base and J by 2 bases, with 10 bases between them. Per germline, CDR1 LNHDA and CDR2 SQIVND (reference sequence). The full variable domain, in which reference TRBV19 and TRBJ2-3 provide the parts outside the CDR3, is DGGITQSPKYLFRKEGQNVTLSCEQNLNHDAMYWYRQDPGQGLRLIYYSQIVNDFQKGDIAEGYSVSREKKESFPLTVTSAQKNPTAFYLCASSIGFSLTDTQYFGPGTRLTVL.

The chain carries TRBV28 and TRBJ1-2, with no clear D. The CDR3 is 14 residues long. V lost 6 bases to trimming and J lost 0 bases, with 11 bases between them. Per germline, CDR1 MDHEN and CDR2 SYDVKM. The CDR3 region has the DNA TGTGCCAGCAGAGACCCATGGGCTAACTATGGCTACACCTTC. Amino acid sequence: CASRDPWANYGYTF.

The chain links TRBV7-2 to TRBJ1-5; D is perhaps TRBD1 (5 bases). Germline lookup yields CDR1 SGHTA and CDR2 FQGNSA. Deletions cut 0 bases from V and 9 bases from J, with 15 bases between. This CDR3 is built from 15 residues. DNA for the CDR3: TGTGCCAGCAGCTTAGCCGGCCGGGTACAGGCGCCCCAGCATTTT. Protein sequence: CASSLAGRVQAPQHF.

The chain uses TRBV7-2 and TRBJ1-2, with D possibly matching TRBD1 (6 bases). The V end lost 1 base, the J end lost 0 bases, and 9 bases lay between the germline ends. Germline V lookup: CDR1 SGHTA, CDR2 FQGNSA. This CDR3 has 15 residues. The CDR3: CASSLVSGANYGYTF. The CDR3 DNA is TGTGCCAGCAGCTTAGTCTCAGGGGCTAACTATGGCTACACCTTC. Full variable domain (rest looked up from reference TRBV7-2 and TRBJ1-2): GAGVSQSPSNKVTEKGKDVELRCDPISGHTALYWYRQSLGQGLEFLIYFQGNSAPDKSGLPSDRFSAERTGGSVSTLTIQRTQQEDSAVYLCASSLVSGANYGYTFGSGTRLTVV.

The chain couples TRBV27 to TRBJ1-2; D uncertain. Per germline, CDR1 MNHEY and CDR2 SMNVEV (reference sequence). This CDR3 comprises 13 residues. Trimming stripped 6 bases from V and 6 bases from J, with 14 bases between. In DNA, the CDR3 is TGTGCCAGCAGCCTCTCGGGCAGAGATGGCTACACCTTC. It specifies CASSLSGRDGYTF.

The chain joins TRBV18 to TRBJ2-3, with 7 bases aligning to TRBD1. The germline CDR1 and CDR2 sequences are KGHSH and LQKENI. There are 15 residues in the CDR3. With 5 bases clipped from V and 1 base from J, the junction kept 6 bases outside the gene matches. The CDR3 here is CASSYKTGRTDTQYF. The CDR3 coding sequence is TGTGCCAGCTCATACAAGACAGGGCGCACAGATACGCAGTATTTT.

The chain combines TRBV5-1 with TRBJ2-7; 7 nucleotides align to TRBD1. The CDR3 has 15 amino acids. The V and J ends lost 3 bases and 2 bases, in that order; junction bases with no gene match: 8. Germline loops: CDR1 SGHRS, CDR2 YFSETQ. The CDR3 reads CASSWGDRATYEQYF. DNA of the CDR3: TGCGCCAGCAGCTGGGGTGACAGGGCCACCTACGAGCAGTACTTC. The full variable domain, its missing parts supplied by reference TRBV5-1 and TRBJ2-7, is KAGVTQTPRYLIKTRGQQVTLSCSPISGHRSVSWYQQTPGQGLQFLFEYFSETQRNKGNFPGRFSGRQFSNSRSEMNVSTLELGDSALYLCASSWGDRATYEQYFGPGTRLTVT.

This rearrangement joins TRBV11-2 to TRBJ2-2; TRBD1 might be the D (6 bases). Germline CDR1 and CDR2: SGHAT and FQNNGV. CDR3 length equals 13 residues. Trimming left V 5 bases short and J 6 bases short, with 10 bases between. Here the CDR3 reads CASSQGFAGELFF. The CDR3, as DNA: TGTGCCAGCAGCCAGGGGTTCGCCGGGGAGCTGTTTTTT. The variable domain in full, completed from reference TRBV11-2 and TRBJ2-2, reads EAGVAQSPRYKIIEKRQSVAFWCNPISGHATLYWYQQILGQGPKLLIQFQNNGVVDDSQLPKDRFSAERLKGVDSTLKIQPAKLEDSAVYLCASSQGFAGELFFGEGSRLTVL.